The 31 T cell receptor beta chains below all came from one sample that was sequenced in a study of Tregs in tolerant kidney transplant recipients. Some clones are missing from TCRdb's copy, which holds only in-frame ones; the method was immunoSEQ multiplex PCR. Its table lists approximately 35,000 clones. Sequenced material: CD8+ T cells from blood, taken before the transplant. These receptors were obtained from a human donor who received a combined kidney and bone marrow transplant.

Of note for this clone: The read stops 3 residues short of the end of the CDR3; the missing end is completed from the germline J gene. The rearrangement joins TRBV2 to TRBJ2-7; no clear D gene. V lost 8 bases and J lost 0, with 11 bases in between. CDR3 size: 13 residues. The germline V gene has CDR1 SNHLY and CDR2 FYNNEI. This chain's CDR3 is CASSGESSYEQYF. The part of the CDR3 DNA that was read is TGTGCCAGCTCAGGAGAATCCTCCTACGAG.

With regard to this clone: The read ends 3 residues before the CDR3 terminus; that terminus is restored from the germline J gene. This chain links TRBV6-2 or TRBV6-3 with TRBJ2-1, with D tentatively TRBD1 (5 bases). V lost 4 bases, J lost 0 bases, and 13 bases lay in between. From germline, CDR1 is MNHEY and CDR2 SVGEGT. This CDR3 is built from 16 residues. Partial CDR3 DNA: TGTGCCAGCAGTTGGACACCCAGCAGCTCCTACAATGAG. This sequence encodes CASSWTPSSSYNE. In full, the CDR3 is CASSWTPSSSYNEQFF.

On this clone itself: The read comes to an end 3 residues before the CDR3 does, leaving the germline J gene to fill in the end. V usage is TRBV18 and J usage is TRBJ1-4; TRBD1 agrees at 9 bases. CDR3 length: 15 amino acids. From germline, CDR1 is KGHSH and CDR2 LQKENI. V shed 3 bases and J 5 bases; nucleotides not matched to a gene: 4. The covered CDR3 bases are TGTGCCAGCTCACCTACAGGGGGCACGAATGAAAAA. Its translation: CASSPTGGTNEK. The complete CDR3 sequence is CASSPTGGTNEKLFF. The complete variable domain, with remaining parts taken from reference TRBV18 and TRBJ1-4, reads NAGVMQNPRHLVRRRGQEARLRCSPMKGHSHVYWYRQLPEEGLKFMVYLQKENIIDESGMPKERFSAEFPKEGPSILRIQQVVRGDSAAYFCASSPTGGTNEKLFFGSGTQLSVL.

On this clone itself: The read is 3 residues too short to cover the CDR3 end, so that end is filled in from the germline J gene. The chain couples TRBV6-2 or TRBV6-3 to TRBJ1-1, with TRBD1 identical over 8 bases. After removal of 5 bases from V and 4 bases from J, the junction contained 6 bases not matched to a gene. The germline CDR1 and CDR2 sequences are MNHEY and SVGEGT. The CDR3 spans 14 residues. Here the CDR3 reads CASSLQGDGTEAFF. CDR3 DNA, as far as it was read: TGTGCCAGCAGTCTACAGGGGGACGGCACTGAA.

Concerning this clone itself: Sequencing ends 3 residues short of the CDR3 end; the germline J gene provides the rest. The J gene is TRBJ2-7, the V gene TRBV7-8, with 13 bases lining up with TRBD2. The CDR3 consists of 17 residues. With V trimmed by 2 bases and J by 4 bases, 8 bases remained unmatched. The germline V gene has CDR1 SGHVS and CDR2 FQNEAQ. The DNA read from the CDR3 is TGTGCCAGCAGCTTATCCGGGACTAGCGGGATGGCGTACGAG. Protein product: CASSLSGTSGMAYE. The entire CDR3 is CASSLSGTSGMAYEQYF.

Notes on this clone: The read stops 3 residues short of the end of the CDR3; the missing end is completed from the germline J gene. This chain joins TRBV7-6 and TRBJ1-2; TRBD1 aligns across 8 bases. V lost 11 bases, J lost 7 bases, and 9 bases stayed unmatched. This CDR3 has 12 amino acids. Germline V lookup: CDR1 SGHVS, CDR2 FNYEAQ. The part of the CDR3 DNA that was read is TGTGCCGTAGGACAGGGCGGCGGTGGC. Protein product: CAVGQGGGG. The CDR3 as a whole reads CAVGQGGGGYTF. The whole variable domain, filled in from reference TRBV7-6 and TRBJ1-2, reads GAGVSQSPRYKVTKRGQDVALRCDPISGHVSLYWYRQALGQGPEFLTYFNYEAQQDKSGLPNDRFSAERPEGSISTLTIQRTEQRDSAMYRCAVGQGGGGYTFGSGTRLTVV.

Worth noting for this clone: The DNA ends 3 residues before the CDR3 does, and the rest of the CDR3 is filled in from the germline J gene. This chain joins TRBV6-4 and TRBJ2-1; 9 nucleotides align to TRBD1. Germline CDR1 MRHNA, CDR2 SNTAGT. V was clipped by 1 base and J by 4 bases; unmatched bases: 5. This CDR3 is built from 16 residues. CDR3 DNA (partial): TGTGCCAGCAGTGACTTCCGGGACAGGGCATACAATGAG. The encoded protein is CASSDFRDRAYNE. The complete CDR3 sequence is CASSDFRDRAYNEQFF.

A note on this clone: The CDR3 is cut off 3 residues early in the read; its end comes from the germline J gene. The V and J genes are TRBV2 and TRBJ2-7, with D possibly matching TRBD1 (6 bases). The germline V gene has CDR1 SNHLY and CDR2 FYNNEI. The V gene lost 7 bases and the J gene lost 2 bases, with 15 bases spanning the gap. The CDR3 sequence is 14 residues long. The sequenced part of the CDR3 DNA is TGTGCCAGCACTCCCAGGGACACCGCCTACGAG. As protein: CASTPRDTAYE. The entire CDR3 sequence reads CASTPRDTAYEQYF.

Concerning this clone: Coverage ceases 3 residues before the CDR3 finishes, and the germline J gene fills in the end. This chain connects TRBV7-9 to TRBJ1-1; D may be TRBD1 (5 bases). CDR1 and CDR2 (germline): SEHNR, FQNEAQ (reference sequence). The ends were cut back, 2 bases at V and 1 base at J, with 8 bases in the middle. The CDR3 contains 14 residues. The CDR3 is CASSLLTGNTEAFF. The CDR3 DNA, read in part, is TGTGCCAGCAGCTTACTAACAGGGAACACTGAA.

Note on this clone: Read data end 3 residues before the CDR3 end; the end is taken from the germline J gene. The gene calls are TRBV2 and TRBJ2-5, with 12 bases fitting TRBD2. Germline loops: CDR1 SNHLY, CDR2 FYNNEI. The CDR3 has 15 residues. J lost 5 bases, V lost 8 bases, and 9 bases had no gene match. Partial CDR3 DNA: TGTGCCAGCGGCCCTAGCGGGGGGGCCTCGGAGACC. Translation: CASGPSGGASET. The whole CDR3 region reads CASGPSGGASETQYF. The complete variable domain, with remaining parts taken from reference TRBV2 and TRBJ2-5, reads EPEVTQTPSHQVTQMGQEVILRCVPISNHLYFYWYRQILGQKVEFLVSFYNNEISEKSEIFDDQFSVERPDGSNFTLKIRSTKLEDSAMYFCASGPSGGASETQYFGPGTRLLVL.

On this clone itself: The read finishes 3 residues shy of the CDR3 end, and the germline J gene is used to complete it. The chain is built from TRBV19 and TRBJ2-5; either TRBD1 or TRBD2 may fit D (7 bases each). In germline, CDR1 is LNHDA, CDR2 SQIVND (reference sequence). CDR3 length: 16 amino acids. Trimming took off 2 bases at V and 4 bases at J, with 17 bases between the two ends. The CDR3: CASSISGEGARETQYF. The CDR3 bases that were read are TGTGCCAGTAGTATATCCGGGGAGGGGGCACGAGAGACC.

Points on this clone: The CDR3 extends 3 residues past the end of the read, so its final part is completed from the germline J gene. The V call is TRBV6-2 or TRBV6-3, the J call TRBJ2-3; 12 positions match TRBD2. Germline assignment: CDR1 MNHEY and CDR2 SVGEGT. V dropped 5 bases and J dropped 3; count of bases not matched to a gene: 6. The CDR3 is 16 residues long. CDR3 amino acids: CASSRQGLAGTDTQYF. Partial CDR3 DNA: TGTGCCAGCAGTCGCCAAGGACTAGCGGGGACAGATACG.

Concerning this clone itself: The CDR3 end falls 3 residues outside the read, so it is completed with the germline J gene. The chain combines TRBV7-2 with TRBJ2-5; D may be TRBD1 (6 bases). Trimming left V 4 bases short and J 1 base short, with 7 bases between. Germline loops: CDR1 SGHTA, CDR2 FQGNSA. This CDR3 contains 13 residues. The CDR3 protein is CASSYRVQETQYF. The sequenced part of the CDR3 DNA is TGTGCCAGCAGCTACAGGGTCCAAGAGACC. Based on the CDR3 plus reference TRBV7-2 and TRBJ2-5, the full variable domain is GAGVSQSPSNKVTEKGKDVELRCDPISGHTALYWYRQSLGQGLEFLIYFQGNSAPDKSGLPSDRFSAERTGGSVSTLTIQRTQQEDSAVYLCASSYRVQETQYFGPGTRLLVL.

Regarding this clone: The read stops 3 residues short of the end of the CDR3; the missing end is completed from the germline J gene. This sequence joins TRBV6-2 or TRBV6-3 and TRBJ2-1; weak D call: TRBD2 (6 bases). CDR3 length equals 12 residues. Germline CDR1 reads MNHEY; CDR2 reads SVGEGT. V was clipped by 10 bases and J by 7 bases, with 14 bases between them. CDR3 sequence reads: CATSLAWNEQFF. The part of the CDR3 DNA that was read is TGTGCCACTTCACTAGCCTGGAATGAG.

The DNA read from the CDR3 is TGTGCCAGTAGTATAGTTTCCGGACAGGGGGCCTATGGC. Translation gives CASSIVSGQGAYG. The entire CDR3 is CASSIVSGQGAYGYTF. The chain links TRBV19 to TRBJ1-2; 11 bases agree with TRBD1. The read terminates 3 residues ahead of where the CDR3 ends, so the germline J gene completes it. Trimming cost V 1 base and J 4 bases; bases outside gene matches: 5. Germline loops: CDR1 LNHDA, CDR2 SQIVND (reference sequence). The CDR3 runs to 16 residues.

Details on this clone: The observed sequence ends 3 residues before the CDR3 terminus, with the missing tail filled in from the germline J gene. The V call is TRBV20-1, the J call TRBJ2-5, with TRBD2 matching 12 bases. Trimming removed 0 bases from V and 2 bases from J; junction bases left unmatched: 7. Germline V CDR1 and CDR2: DFQATT, SNEGSKA (reference sequence). This CDR3 has 17 amino acids. CDR3 loop: CSARDLLAGGMQETQYF. The sequenced CDR3 bases are TGCAGTGCTAGAGATCTCCTAGCGGGAGGGATGCAAGAGACC.

In regard to this clone: The CDR3 extends 3 residues past the end of the read, so its final part is completed from the germline J gene. The chain carries TRBV6-2 or TRBV6-3 and TRBJ2-1, with 9 bases identical to TRBD2. Per the germline V gene, CDR1 is MNHEY and CDR2 is SVGEGT. Germline trimming cut 6 bases from V and 5 bases from J; bases unmatched to any gene: 14. The CDR3 is made up of 17 amino acids. CDR3 loop: CASRNPTSGNRDNEQFF. CDR3 DNA, as far as it was read: TGTGCCAGCAGGAACCCGACTAGCGGTAATAGGGACAATGAG.

Regarding this clone: The missing CDR3 end, 3 residues past where the read stops, is filled in from the germline J gene. The rearrangement links TRBV18 to TRBJ2-1; 7 positions agree with TRBD1. V was pared by 5 bases and J by 5 bases, with 9 bases of the junction left unmatched. The CDR3 totals 15 residues. The germline CDR1 and CDR2 sequences are KGHSH and LQKENI. CDR3 in amino acids: CASSGTVGINNEQFF. CDR3 bases read: TGTGCCAGCTCAGGGACAGTAGGGATAAACAATGAG.

Of note for this clone: The read terminates 3 residues ahead of where the CDR3 ends, so the germline J gene completes it. The chain has TRBV2 and TRBJ2-3; D remains ambiguous. From germline, CDR1 is SNHLY and CDR2 FYNNEI. V lost 6 bases to trimming and J lost 2 bases, with 18 bases between them. This CDR3 has 16 residues. CDR3 DNA, as far as it was read: TGTGCCAGCAGAGTTACAGATACGACCCTCACAGATACG. Its protein is CASRVTDTTLTDT. In full, the CDR3 reads CASRVTDTTLTDTQYF.

On this clone itself: The CDR3 end lies 3 residues beyond the end of the read and is filled in from the germline J gene. This chain links TRBV11-2 with TRBJ1-1, with TRBD1 identical over 9 bases. The J segment lost 4 bases and the V segment lost 5 bases, leaving 8 bases of the junction unmatched. This CDR3 region has 15 residues. Germline V gives CDR1 SGHAT, CDR2 FQNNGV. CDR3 DNA (partial): TGTGCCAGCAGCAGCAACAGGGGGCGTAGCACTGAA. Its translation is CASSSNRGRSTE. The full CDR3 sequence reads CASSSNRGRSTEAFF.

Concerning this clone itself: The sequence runs out 3 residues before the end of the CDR3; the remainder is reconstructed from the germline J gene. The chain joins TRBV19 to TRBJ2-7, with D tentatively TRBD2 (6 bases). Trimming removed 3 bases from V and 6 bases from J, with 12 bases in between. This CDR3 has 13 amino acids. Germline CDR1 is LNHDA and CDR2 is SQIVND (reference sequence). Incomplete CDR3 DNA: TGTGCCAGTAGTATTGTGTTGGGGGGCGAG. Protein sequence: CASSIVLGGE. The whole CDR3 protein reads CASSIVLGGEQYF.

As for this clone: With the read ending 3 residues before the CDR3 end, the germline J gene is used to fill in that end. This chain joins TRBV2 and TRBJ2-5, with no clear D. Trimming removed 3 bases from V and 5 bases from J, with 10 bases in between. In germline, CDR1 is SNHLY, CDR2 FYNNEI. This CDR3 region has 13 residues. This chain's CDR3 is CASSEVGSETQYF. The sequenced CDR3 bases are TGTGCCAGCAGTGAGGTAGGGTCCGAGACC.

A word on this clone: The read terminates 3 residues ahead of where the CDR3 ends, so the germline J gene completes it. The gene calls are TRBV7-6 and TRBJ2-2, with D possibly TRBD1 on 6 matching bases. CDR1 and CDR2 from the germline V gene are SGHVS and FNYEAQ. This CDR3 is 14 amino acids long. The V end lost 4 bases, the J end lost 6 bases, and 12 bases lay between the germline ends. The CDR3 spells CASSYRVGPGELFF. The part of the CDR3 DNA that was read is TGTGCCAGCAGCTACAGGGTAGGGCCCGGGGAG.

On this clone: The observed sequence ends 3 residues before the CDR3 terminus, with the missing tail filled in from the germline J gene. V and J are TRBV29-1 and TRBJ2-4, with D possibly being TRBD1 or TRBD2 (5 bases each). The CDR3 loop spans 14 amino acids. Germline V gene data show CDR1 as SQVTM and CDR2 as ANQGSEA. Trimming stripped 6 bases from V and 8 bases from J, with 20 bases between. The part of the CDR3 DNA that was read is TGCAGCGTGAGGGGTTTAGGTGTTTTGGACATT. Amino acids: CSVRGLGVLDI. From start to end, the CDR3 is CSVRGLGVLDIQYF.

The covered CDR3 bases are TGTGCCAGCAGCGCTGGTCCGGGGGTCGGGGAGACC. Translation gives CASSAGPGVGET. The whole CDR3 protein reads CASSAGPGVGETQYF. The rearrangement joins TRBV7-8 to TRBJ2-5; maybe TRBD2 (6 bases). The read ends 3 residues before the CDR3 terminus; that terminus is restored from the germline J gene. Germline loops: CDR1 SGHVS, CDR2 FQNEAQ. This CDR3 contains 15 residues. The ends were cut back, 5 bases at V and 5 bases at J, with 18 bases in the middle.

Turning to this clone: The missing CDR3 end, 3 residues past where the read stops, is filled in from the germline J gene. The genes are TRBV5-1 and TRBJ1-1; D may be TRBD1 (6 bases). The germline gives CDR1 SGHRS, CDR2 YFSETQ. The CDR3 length is 16 residues. Trimming left V 4 bases short and J 1 base short, with 17 bases between. CDR3 loop: CASSPWGGRENTEAFF. CDR3 DNA (partial): TGCGCCAGCAGCCCGTGGGGGGGCAGGGAGAACACTGAA.

As regards this clone: The read terminates 3 residues ahead of where the CDR3 ends, so the germline J gene completes it. This chain links TRBV7-6 with TRBJ1-2; TRBD1 aligns across 9 bases. Germline-derived CDR1 and CDR2 are SGHVS and FNYEAQ. The ends lost 4 bases at V and 3 bases at J; junction bases unmatched: 3. The CDR3 spans 14 residues. The DNA read from the CDR3 is TGTGCCAGCAGCTCTGGGGACAGGGACTATGGC. It yields the protein CASSSGDRDYG. The whole CDR3 protein reads CASSSGDRDYGYTF.

Comments on this clone: The read ends 3 residues before the CDR3 terminus; that terminus is restored from the germline J gene. This chain joins TRBV16 and TRBJ2-7, with TRBD1 identical over 7 bases. Germline CDR1 and CDR2: KGHSY and FQNENV. J gave up 0 bases and V 1 base, and 3 bases lay outside the gene matches. This CDR3 contains 15 residues. The sequenced CDR3 bases are TGTGCCAGCAGCCAATTCGGGACAGTCTCCTACGAG. Translated, it gives CASSQFGTVSYE. The whole CDR3 protein is CASSQFGTVSYEQYF.

On this clone: The CDR3 end falls 3 residues outside the read, so it is completed with the germline J gene. The genes are TRBV7-8 and TRBJ1-6, with D tentatively TRBD1 (5 bases). Between the trimmed V and J ends, which lost 5 bases and 0 bases, there was a span of 11 bases. Germline loops: CDR1 SGHVS, CDR2 FQNEAQ. This CDR3 is built from 16 residues. CDR3: CASSTGQDSYNSPLHF. Partial CDR3 DNA: TGTGCCAGCAGCACCGGACAAGACTCCTATAATTCACCC.

On this clone: Read coverage stops 3 residues before the CDR3 terminus; the germline J gene supplies the remainder. This chain connects TRBV30 to TRBJ2-6; 9 positions agree with TRBD2. CDR3 length equals 20 residues. Germline CDR1 reads GTSNPN; CDR2 reads SVGIG (reference sequence). V was clipped by 3 bases and J by 0 bases; unmatched bases: 15. The CDR3 bases that were read are TGTGCCTGGAGCGGGCTAGCGGGAACCCTGATCCGCTCTGGGGCCAACGTC. It codes for CAWSGLAGTLIRSGANV. Given in full, the CDR3 is CAWSGLAGTLIRSGANVLTF.

For this clone: The read falls 3 residues short of the CDR3 end, and the missing part is taken from the germline J gene. The V call is TRBV19, the J call TRBJ1-2, with 8 bases fitting TRBD1. With 0 bases clipped from V and 4 bases from J, the junction kept 7 bases outside the gene matches. The CDR3 consists of 16 residues. CDR1 LNHDA and CDR2 SQIVND come from the germline V gene (reference sequence). The CDR3 here is CASSIDRTGTAYGYTF. The covered CDR3 bases are TGTGCCAGTAGTATAGACCGGACAGGGACCGCCTATGGC.